This T cell receptor beta chain was documented in a study of T cells in Graves' hyperthyroidism and ophthalmopathy. V lost 6 bases and J 3 bases, leaving 15 bases between the germline ends. Per the germline V gene, CDR1 is MNHEY and CDR2 is SMNVEV (reference sequence). This CDR3 comprises 14 residues. This clonotype was seen many times. Amplified TCR beta CDR3 regions came from RNA transcripts. First-round RT-PCR targeting the TCR CDR3 was performed with the HTBI primer set. TCRdb reanalysed the multiplex PCR reads using MiXCR and keeps one entry per CDR3 protein. The sample records 350,000 to 450,000 distinct CDR3 sequences, more than 11% being singletons.

V usage is TRBV27 and J usage is TRBJ2-7, with D maybe TRBD2 (6 bases). Sequences were obtained from blood. The source of this sequence is a woman aged 55-69 years with Graves' hyperthyroidism. The CDR3 reads CASSGTPESYEQYF. The CDR3 nucleotides read TGTGCCAGCAGCGGGACTCCGGAGAGCTACGAGCAGTACTTC.